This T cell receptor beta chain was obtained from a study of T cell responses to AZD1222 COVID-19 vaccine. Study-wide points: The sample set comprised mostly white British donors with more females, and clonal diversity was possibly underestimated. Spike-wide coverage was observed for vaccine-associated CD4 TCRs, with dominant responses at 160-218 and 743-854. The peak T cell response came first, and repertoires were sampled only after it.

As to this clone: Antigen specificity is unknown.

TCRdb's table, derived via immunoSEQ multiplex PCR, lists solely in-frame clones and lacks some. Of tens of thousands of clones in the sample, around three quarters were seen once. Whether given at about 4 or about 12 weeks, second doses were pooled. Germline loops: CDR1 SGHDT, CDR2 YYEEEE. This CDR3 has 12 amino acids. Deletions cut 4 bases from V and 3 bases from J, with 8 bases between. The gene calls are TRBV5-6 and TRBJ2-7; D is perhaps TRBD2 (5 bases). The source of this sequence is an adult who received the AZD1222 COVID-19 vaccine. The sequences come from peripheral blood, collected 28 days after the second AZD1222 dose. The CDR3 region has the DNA TGTGCCAGCAGCATCGGGGACTACGAGCAGTACTTC. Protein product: CASSIGDYEQYF.